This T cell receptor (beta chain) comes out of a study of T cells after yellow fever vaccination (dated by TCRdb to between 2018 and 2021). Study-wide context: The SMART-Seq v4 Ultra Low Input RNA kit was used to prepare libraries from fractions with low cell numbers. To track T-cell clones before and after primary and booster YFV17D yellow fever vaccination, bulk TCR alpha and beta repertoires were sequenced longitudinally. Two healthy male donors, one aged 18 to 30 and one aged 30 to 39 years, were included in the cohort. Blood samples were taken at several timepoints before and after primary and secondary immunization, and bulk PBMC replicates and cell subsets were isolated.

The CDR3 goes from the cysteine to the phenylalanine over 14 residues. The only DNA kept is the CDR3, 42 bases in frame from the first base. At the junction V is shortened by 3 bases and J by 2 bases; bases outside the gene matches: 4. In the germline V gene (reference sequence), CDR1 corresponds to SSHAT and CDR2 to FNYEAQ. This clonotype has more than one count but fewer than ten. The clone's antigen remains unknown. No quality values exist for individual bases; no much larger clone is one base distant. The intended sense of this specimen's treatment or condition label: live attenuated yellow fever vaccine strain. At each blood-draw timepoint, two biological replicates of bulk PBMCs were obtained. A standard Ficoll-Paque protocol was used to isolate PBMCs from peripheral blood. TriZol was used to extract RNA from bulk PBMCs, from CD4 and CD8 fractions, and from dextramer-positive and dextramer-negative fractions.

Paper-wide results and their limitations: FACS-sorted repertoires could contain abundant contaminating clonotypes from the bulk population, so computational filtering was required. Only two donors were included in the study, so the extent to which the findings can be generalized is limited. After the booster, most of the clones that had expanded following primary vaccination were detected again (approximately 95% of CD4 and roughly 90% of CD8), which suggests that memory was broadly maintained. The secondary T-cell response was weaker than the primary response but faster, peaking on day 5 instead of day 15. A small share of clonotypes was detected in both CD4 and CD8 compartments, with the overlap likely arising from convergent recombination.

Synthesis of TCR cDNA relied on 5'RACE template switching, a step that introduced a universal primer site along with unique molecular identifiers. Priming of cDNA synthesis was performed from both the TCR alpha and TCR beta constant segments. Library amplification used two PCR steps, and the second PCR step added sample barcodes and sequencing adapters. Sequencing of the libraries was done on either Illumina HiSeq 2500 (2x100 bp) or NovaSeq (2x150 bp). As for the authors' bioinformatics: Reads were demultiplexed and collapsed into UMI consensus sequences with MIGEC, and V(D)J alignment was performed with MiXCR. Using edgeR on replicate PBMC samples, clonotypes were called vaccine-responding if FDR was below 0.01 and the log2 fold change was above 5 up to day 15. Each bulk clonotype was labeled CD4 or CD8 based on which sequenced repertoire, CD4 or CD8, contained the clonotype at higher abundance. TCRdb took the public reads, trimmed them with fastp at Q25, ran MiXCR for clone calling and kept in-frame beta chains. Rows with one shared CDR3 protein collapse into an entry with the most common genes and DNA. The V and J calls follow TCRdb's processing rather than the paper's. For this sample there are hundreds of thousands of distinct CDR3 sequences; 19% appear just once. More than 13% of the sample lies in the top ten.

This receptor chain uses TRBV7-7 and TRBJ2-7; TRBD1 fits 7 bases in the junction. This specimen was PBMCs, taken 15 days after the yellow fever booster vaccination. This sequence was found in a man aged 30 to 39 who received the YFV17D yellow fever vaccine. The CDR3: CASSFRDRTYEQYF. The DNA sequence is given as TGTGCCAGCAGCTTTCGGGACAGAACCTACGAGCAGTACTTC. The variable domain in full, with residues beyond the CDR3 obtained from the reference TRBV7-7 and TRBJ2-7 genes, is GAGVSQSPRYKVTKRGQDVTLRCDPISSHATLYWYQQALGQGPEFLTYFNYEAQPDKSGLPSDRFSAERPEGSISTLTIQRTEQRDSAMYRCASSFRDRTYEQYFGPGTRLTVT.